This TCR beta chain was recovered during a study of neoadjuvant anti-PD-1 for oral cavity cancer. Sequencing used immunoSEQ multiplex PCR; TCRdb keeps in-frame clones, though not all of them. This sample has 55,000 to 75,000 clones, with 65% to 85% found just once. The CDR3 runs to 12 residues. Germline V gene lookup returns CDR1 MRHNA and CDR2 SNTAGT. Trimming pared 2 bases from V and 9 bases from J, leaving 7 bases between. This TCR was recovered from a person between 40 and 85 years old with oral cavity squamous cell carcinoma. Sequenced here: PBMCs, sampled before nivolumab (anti-PD-1) treatment. The chain couples TRBV6-4 to TRBJ1-4; no firm D call. CDR3 bases: TGTGCCAGCAGTGACCCCCCCAAAAAACTGTTTTTT. Translating gives CASSDPPKKLFF.